These T cell receptor beta chains were read from a single sample in a study of response to subunit inactivated influenza vaccine. Each CDR3 protein is one row after TCRdb ran MiXCR on the RT-PCR reads. This table has almost 600,000 distinct CDR3 sequences, about 15% appearing once. This specimen consisted of PBMCs from blood, obtained 11 to 12 days after vaccination. Every receptor here comes from a man in his fifties who received an inactivated influenza vaccine. CDR3s include the opening cysteine and the closing phenylalanine or tryptophan. Fields, in order: D gene, clone size, V gene, J gene, CDR3 length, CDR3 DNA, CDR3 protein. D genes are given only for firm matches. Rows give clone size only sometimes, using once, few, many, or a class for an expanded clone.

d_call: TRBD2
clone_size: .
v_call: TRBV6-2/TRBV6-3
j_call: TRBJ2-5
cdr3_length: 16
cdr3_nt: TGTGCCAGCAGTTACTCGATGCTAGCGGGGCGAGAGACCCAGTACTTC
cdr3_aa: CASSYSMLAGRETQYF

d_call: .
clone_size: few
v_call: TRBV7-2
j_call: TRBJ1-2
cdr3_length: 17
cdr3_nt: TGTGCCAGCAGCTCCGGGGGGGGATCCCTACTGAACTATGGCTACACCTTC
cdr3_aa: CASSSGGGSLLNYGYTF

d_call: .
clone_size: few
v_call: TRBV20-1
j_call: TRBJ2-3
cdr3_length: 13
cdr3_nt: TGCAGTGCTAGGGAAATAGGAACAGGCACGCAGTATTTT
cdr3_aa: CSAREIGTGTQYF

d_call: TRBD2
clone_size: .
v_call: TRBV29-1
j_call: TRBJ2-1
cdr3_length: 14
cdr3_nt: TGCAGCGTTCCGACTAGCGCCCTGCTCAATGAGCAGTTCTTC
cdr3_aa: CSVPTSALLNEQFF

d_call: .
clone_size: .
v_call: TRBV5-1
j_call: TRBJ2-7
cdr3_length: 13
cdr3_nt: TGCGCCAGCAGCCCCGTTTACATGGGCGAGCAGTACTTC
cdr3_aa: CASSPVYMGEQYF

d_call: .
clone_size: many
v_call: TRBV12-3/TRBV12-4
j_call: TRBJ2-7
cdr3_length: 13
cdr3_nt: TGTGCCAGCAGTAGACAGGCGGGCTACGAGCAGTACTTC
cdr3_aa: CASSRQAGYEQYF

d_call: .
clone_size: .
v_call: TRBV7-6
j_call: TRBJ2-1
cdr3_length: 15
cdr3_nt: TGTGCCAGCAGCACAGGACACGGACCGCTTAATGAGCAGTTCTTC
cdr3_aa: CASSTGHGPLNEQFF

d_call: .
clone_size: .
v_call: TRBV5-1
j_call: TRBJ1-3
cdr3_length: 17
cdr3_nt: TGCGCCAGCAGCTTGGTGGACAGTTTCTACTCTGGAAACACCATATATTTT
cdr3_aa: CASSLVDSFYSGNTIYF

d_call: .
clone_size: few
v_call: TRBV28
j_call: TRBJ2-4
cdr3_length: 13
cdr3_nt: TGTGCCAGCAGGCCATCTGGGGCTCGTATTCAGTACTTC
cdr3_aa: CASRPSGARIQYF

d_call: TRBD2
clone_size: .
v_call: TRBV5-1
j_call: TRBJ2-1
cdr3_length: 22
cdr3_nt: TGCGCCAGCAGCCCTTGGGTCTCCGAGGGACTAGCGGGGCCCTGCTCCTACAATGAGCAGTTCTTC
cdr3_aa: CASSPWVSEGLAGPCSYNEQFF

d_call: TRBD2
clone_size: many
v_call: TRBV20-1
j_call: TRBJ2-5
cdr3_length: 16
cdr3_nt: TGCAGTGCTAGACCTCTAATGGGGACTAGCCTTGAGACCCAGTACTTC
cdr3_aa: CSARPLMGTSLETQYF